These T cell receptor beta chains were read from a single sample in a study of blood T cell repertoires in COVID-19. TCRdb's copy holds only in-frame clones and misses some; the assay was immunoSEQ multiplex PCR. The data hold some 490,000 clones, with approximately 85% observed a single time. The specimen sequenced was peripheral blood. The receptors derive from a human donor in a cohort sampled during active COVID-19. Each CDR3 is given with its conserved first and last residue. Each record gives: V gene, J gene, clone size, D gene, CDR3 DNA, CDR3 protein. The D gene is left open where the match is weak. Part of the rows lack a size; the others show once, few, many or a class for expanded clones.

TRBV12-3/TRBV12-4,TRBJ1-2,.,.,TGTGCCAGCAGTTTTCAGGGCAGATTTGGCTACACCTTC,CASSFQGRFGYTF
TRBV4-1,TRBJ2-5,.,TRBD1,TGCGCCAGCAGTAGGACAGGGGGTCGCGAGACCCAGTACTTC,CASSRTGGRETQYF
TRBV10-1,TRBJ2-1,.,.,TGCGCCAGCAACTTGACAGGAGTGACCTACAATGAGCAGTTCTTC,CASNLTGVTYNEQFF
TRBV23-1,TRBJ1-1,.,.,TGCGCCAGCAGTCAAAAACCCAGTTCTTACGACATTCCGGCTTTCTTT,CASSQKPSSYDIPAFF
TRBV7-2,TRBJ2-1,.,.,TGTGCCAGCAGTCTGAGAGGGCCCGATGAGCAGTTCTTC,CASSLRGPDEQFF
TRBV28,TRBJ1-5,.,.,TGTGCCAGCAGTTTAAGCGGGGTCCATCAGCCCCAGCATTTT,CASSLSGVHQPQHF
TRBV5-4,TRBJ2-1,.,TRBD1,TGTGCCAGCAGCTTGGCCACAGGGGTACGTGAGCAGTTCTTC,CASSLATGVREQFF
TRBV18,TRBJ2-1,.,.,TGTGCCAGCTCACCCCTCCGGGACACGACAAGGAATGAGCAGTTCTTC,CASSPLRDTTRNEQFF
TRBV9,TRBJ2-5,once,TRBD2,TGTGCCAGCAGCGTAGACGGGACTAGCGACAGGACCCAGTACTTC,CASSVDGTSDRTQYF
TRBV7-9,TRBJ2-5,.,.,TGTGCCAGCAGTTTAGTGCAAACAGGGCAAGAGACCCAGTACTTC,CASSLVQTGQETQYF
TRBV19,TRBJ2-2,.,.,TGTGCCAGTAGTCCCAGACGGGAACTGGGGACCGGGGAGCTGTTTTTT,CASSPRRELGTGELFF
TRBV3-1/TRBV3-2,TRBJ2-2,once,TRBD1,TGTGCCAGCAGCCATTGGGACAGGGGATCCGGGGAGCTGTTTTTT,CASSHWDRGSGELFF
TRBV5-1,TRBJ2-5,.,.,TGCGCCAGCAGCTTGGCCCGATCGACAGACGAGACCCAGTACTTC,CASSLARSTDETQYF
TRBV19,TRBJ2-7,.,TRBD1,TGTGCCTCCTCGCAGACAGGGACCTACGAGCAGTACTTC,CASSQTGTYEQYF
TRBV6-5,TRBJ2-7,once,TRBD2,TGTGCCAGCACCACCCCGGCGGGAGTAAACGAGCAGTACTTC,CASTTPAGVNEQYF
TRBV5-1,TRBJ1-6,.,.,TGCGCCAGCAGCCCGGCCGGGGGAGAGTCACCCCTCCACTTT,CASSPAGGESPLHF
TRBV4-1,TRBJ1-3,.,TRBD1,TGCGCCAGCAGCCTAGACAGGGGCTACGGAAACACCATATATTTT,CASSLDRGYGNTIYF
TRBV9,TRBJ2-2,.,.,TGTGCCAGCAGCGCCATCCCGACTGACACCGGGGAGCTGTTTTTT,CASSAIPTDTGELFF
TRBV19,TRBJ2-7,.,.,TGTGCCAGTAGTATGGGGCAGGGTAGATACGAGCAGTACTTC,CASSMGQGRYEQYF
TRBV7-3,TRBJ2-1,.,.,TGTGCCAGCAGCTCCTTCGGCAATGAGCAGTTCTTC,CASSSFGNEQFF
TRBV10-3,TRBJ1-2,.,TRBD1,TGTGCCATCAGTCGGACAGGAAGTATAGACTATGGCTACACCTTC,CAISRTGSIDYGYTF
TRBV28,TRBJ1-5,.,TRBD1,TGTGCCAGCAGTTTATGGGGCAGGGGGGCTTATAGCAATCAGCCCCAGCATTTT,CASSLWGRGAYSNQPQHF
TRBV7-2,TRBJ2-7,.,.,TGTGCCAGCAGCTTAGGAGCCGCAAACTACGAGCAGTACTTC,CASSLGAANYEQYF
TRBV29-1,TRBJ1-5,few,.,TGCAGCGCGACTGGGGGGAGCAATCAGCCCCAGCATTTT,CSATGGSNQPQHF
TRBV2,TRBJ2-2,.,.,TGTGCCAGCAGTGAAGTTAGCCGAAGAACTAGCGGGGAGCTGTTTTTT,CASSEVSRRTSGELFF
TRBV2,TRBJ1-1,.,TRBD1,TGTGCCAGCAGTGGGGGGACAGGGGGCACTGAAGCTTTCTTT,CASSGGTGGTEAFF
TRBV19,TRBJ1-2,.,.,TGTGCCAGTAGTACTCAGGGAATTTATGGCTACACCTTC,CASSTQGIYGYTF
TRBV7-8,TRBJ2-5,.,TRBD2,TGTGCCAGCAGCTCCCTAGCGGGAAACCAAGAGACCCAGTACTTC,CASSSLAGNQETQYF
TRBV9,TRBJ2-1,.,TRBD2,TGTGCCAGCAGCGTAGTTGGGACTAGTTATAATGAGCAGTTCTTC,CASSVVGTSYNEQFF
TRBV19,TRBJ1-5,.,.,TGTGCCATCGGACAAGGCAATCAGCCCCAGCATTTT,CAIGQGNQPQHF
TRBV15,TRBJ2-2,.,.,TGTGCCACCAGCAGAGGTGGGACTTATAACACCGGGGAGCTGTTTTTT,CATSRGGTYNTGELFF
TRBV2,TRBJ2-7,.,.,TGTGCCAGCAGTGAGAGTCGTACTGACGAGCAGTACTTC,CASSESRTDEQYF
TRBV28,TRBJ1-3,.,.,TGTGCCAGCAGGGGCCAGCATCCTGGAAACACCATATATTTT,CASRGQHPGNTIYF
TRBV5-5,TRBJ1-1,.,.,TGTGCCAGCAGCTTGGTAGGCAGGGGATGGAACACTGAAGCTTTCTTT,CASSLVGRGWNTEAFF
TRBV19,TRBJ1-2,once,.,TGTGCCAGTAGTATCTACCTAACTTATGGCTACACCTTC,CASSIYLTYGYTF
TRBV24-1,TRBJ2-7,.,TRBD1,TGTGCCACCAGTTTTGGACAGGGCACGGCCTACGAGCAGTACTTC,CATSFGQGTAYEQYF
TRBV19,TRBJ1-1,.,.,TGTGCCAGCCTATACGGGGCTGAAGCTTTCTTT,CASLYGAEAFF